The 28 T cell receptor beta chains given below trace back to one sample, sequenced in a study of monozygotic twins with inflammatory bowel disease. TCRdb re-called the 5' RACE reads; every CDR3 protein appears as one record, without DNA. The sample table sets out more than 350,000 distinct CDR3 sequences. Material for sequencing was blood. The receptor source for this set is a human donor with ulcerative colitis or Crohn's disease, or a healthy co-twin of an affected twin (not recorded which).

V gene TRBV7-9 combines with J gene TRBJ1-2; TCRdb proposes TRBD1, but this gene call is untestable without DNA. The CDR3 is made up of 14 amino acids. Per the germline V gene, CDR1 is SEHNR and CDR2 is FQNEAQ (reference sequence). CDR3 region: CASSSWGAWGGYTF.

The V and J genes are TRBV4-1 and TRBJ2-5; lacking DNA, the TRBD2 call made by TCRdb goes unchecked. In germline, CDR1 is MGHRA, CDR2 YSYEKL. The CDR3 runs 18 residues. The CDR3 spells CASSQAPFESGGAETQYF.

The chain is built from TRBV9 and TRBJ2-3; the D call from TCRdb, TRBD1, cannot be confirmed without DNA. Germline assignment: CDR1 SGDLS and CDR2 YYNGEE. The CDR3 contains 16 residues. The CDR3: CASSVGRELVRDTQYF.

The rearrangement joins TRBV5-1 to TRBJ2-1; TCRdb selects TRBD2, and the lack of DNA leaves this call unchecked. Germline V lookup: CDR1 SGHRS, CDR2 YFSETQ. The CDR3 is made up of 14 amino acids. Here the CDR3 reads CASSFTGDQNEQFF. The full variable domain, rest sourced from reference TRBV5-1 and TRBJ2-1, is KAGVTQTPRYLIKTRGQQVTLSCSPISGHRSVSWYQQTPGQGLQFLFEYFSETQRNKGNFPGRFSGRQFSNSRSEMNVSTLELGDSALYLCASSFTGDQNEQFFGPGTRLTVL.

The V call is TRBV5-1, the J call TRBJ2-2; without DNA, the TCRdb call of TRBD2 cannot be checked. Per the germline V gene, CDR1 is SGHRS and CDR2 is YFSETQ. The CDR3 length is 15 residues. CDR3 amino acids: CASSPVLAGTGELFF.

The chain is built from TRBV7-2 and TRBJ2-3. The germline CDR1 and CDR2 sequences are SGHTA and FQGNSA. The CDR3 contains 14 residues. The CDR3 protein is CASSFKGSTDTQYF. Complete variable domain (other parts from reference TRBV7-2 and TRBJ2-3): GAGVSQSPSNKVTEKGKDVELRCDPISGHTALYWYRQSLGQGLEFLIYFQGNSAPDKSGLPSDRFSAERTGGSVSTLTIQRTQQEDSAVYLCASSFKGSTDTQYFGPGTRLTVL.

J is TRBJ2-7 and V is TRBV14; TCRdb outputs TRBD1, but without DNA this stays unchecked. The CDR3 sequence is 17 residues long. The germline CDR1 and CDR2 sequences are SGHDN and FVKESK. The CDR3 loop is CASSSPRKGRSSYEQYF.

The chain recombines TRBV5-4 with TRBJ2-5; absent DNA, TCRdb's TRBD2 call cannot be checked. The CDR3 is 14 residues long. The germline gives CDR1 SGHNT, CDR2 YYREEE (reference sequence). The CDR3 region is CASSTASGSETQYF.

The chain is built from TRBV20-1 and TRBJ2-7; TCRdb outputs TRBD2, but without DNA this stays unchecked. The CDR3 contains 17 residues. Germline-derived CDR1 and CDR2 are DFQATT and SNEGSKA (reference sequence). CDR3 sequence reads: CSAINQMISGNTYEQYF.

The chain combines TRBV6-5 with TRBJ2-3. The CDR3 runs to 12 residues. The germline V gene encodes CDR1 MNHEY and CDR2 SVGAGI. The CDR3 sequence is CASTSGVATQYF.

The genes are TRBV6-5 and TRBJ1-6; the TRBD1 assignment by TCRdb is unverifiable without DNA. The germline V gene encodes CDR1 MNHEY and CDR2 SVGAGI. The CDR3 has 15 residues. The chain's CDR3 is CASSYFTGPNSPLHF.

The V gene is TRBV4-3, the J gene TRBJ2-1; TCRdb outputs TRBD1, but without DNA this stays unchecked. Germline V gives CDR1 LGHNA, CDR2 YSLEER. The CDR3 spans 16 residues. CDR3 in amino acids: CASSQGAVNSYNEQFF.

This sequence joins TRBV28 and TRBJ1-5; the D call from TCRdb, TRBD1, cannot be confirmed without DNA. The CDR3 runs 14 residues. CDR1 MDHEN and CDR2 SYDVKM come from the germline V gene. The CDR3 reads CASSFGTANQPQHF.

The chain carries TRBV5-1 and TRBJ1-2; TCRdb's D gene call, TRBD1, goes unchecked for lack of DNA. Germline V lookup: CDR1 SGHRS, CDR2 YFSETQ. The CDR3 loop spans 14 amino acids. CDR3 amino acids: CASSPDSDNYGYTF.

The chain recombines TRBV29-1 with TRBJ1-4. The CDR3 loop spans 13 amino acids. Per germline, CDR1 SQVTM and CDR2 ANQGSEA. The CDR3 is CSVGDTTNEKLFF.

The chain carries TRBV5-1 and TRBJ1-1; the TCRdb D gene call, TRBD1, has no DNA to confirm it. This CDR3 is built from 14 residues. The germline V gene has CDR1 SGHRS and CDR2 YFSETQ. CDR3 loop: CASSYSTGDTEAFF.

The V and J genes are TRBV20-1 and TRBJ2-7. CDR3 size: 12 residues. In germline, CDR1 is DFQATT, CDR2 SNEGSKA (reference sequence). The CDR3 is CSASKASYEQYF.

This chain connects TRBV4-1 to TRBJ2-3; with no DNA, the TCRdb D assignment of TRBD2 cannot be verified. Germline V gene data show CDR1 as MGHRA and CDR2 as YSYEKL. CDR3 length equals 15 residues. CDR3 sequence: CASSVTGLPADTQYF.

CDR3 region: CASSLRTGVGTGELFF. The chain recombines TRBV7-2 with TRBJ2-2; no DNA is available, so the TRBD1 call from TCRdb remains unchecked. CDR1 SGHTA and CDR2 FQGNSA come from the germline V gene. CDR3 length equals 16 residues.

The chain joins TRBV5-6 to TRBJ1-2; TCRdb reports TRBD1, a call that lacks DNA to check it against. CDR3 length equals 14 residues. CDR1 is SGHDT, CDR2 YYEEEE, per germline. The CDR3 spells CASSLPPVDYGYTF.

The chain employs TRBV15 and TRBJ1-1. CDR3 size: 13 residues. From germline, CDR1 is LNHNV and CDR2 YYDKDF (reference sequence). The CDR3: CATRGVLNTEAFF.

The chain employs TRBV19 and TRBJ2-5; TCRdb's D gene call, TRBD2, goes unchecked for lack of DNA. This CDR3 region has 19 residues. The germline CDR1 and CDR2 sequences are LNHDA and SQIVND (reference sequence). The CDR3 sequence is CASSIAGLSRWRVEETQYF.

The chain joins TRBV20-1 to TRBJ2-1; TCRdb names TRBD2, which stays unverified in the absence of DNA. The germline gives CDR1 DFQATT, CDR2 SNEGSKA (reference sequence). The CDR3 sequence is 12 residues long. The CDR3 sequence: CSAGPTRNEQFF.

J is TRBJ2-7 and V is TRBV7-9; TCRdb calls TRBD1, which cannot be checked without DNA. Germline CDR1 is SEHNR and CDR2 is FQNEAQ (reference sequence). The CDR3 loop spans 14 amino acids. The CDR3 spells CASSLVEGRGEQYF.

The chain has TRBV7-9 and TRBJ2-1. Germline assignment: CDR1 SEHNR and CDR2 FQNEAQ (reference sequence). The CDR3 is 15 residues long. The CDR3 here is CASSQTPTAYNEQFF.

CDR3 in amino acids: CASSELGNRALF. This chain uses TRBV2 with TRBJ1-1. The CDR3 contains 12 residues. The germline gives CDR1 SNHLY, CDR2 FYNNEI.

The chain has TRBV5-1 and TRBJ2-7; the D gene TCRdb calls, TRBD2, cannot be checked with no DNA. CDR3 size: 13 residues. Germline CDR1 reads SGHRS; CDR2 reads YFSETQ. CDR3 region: CASSGLVDYEQYF.

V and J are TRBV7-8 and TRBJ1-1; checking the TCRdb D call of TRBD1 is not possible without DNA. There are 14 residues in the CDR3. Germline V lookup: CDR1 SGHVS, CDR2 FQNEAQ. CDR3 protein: CASSLAEGGVFAFF.